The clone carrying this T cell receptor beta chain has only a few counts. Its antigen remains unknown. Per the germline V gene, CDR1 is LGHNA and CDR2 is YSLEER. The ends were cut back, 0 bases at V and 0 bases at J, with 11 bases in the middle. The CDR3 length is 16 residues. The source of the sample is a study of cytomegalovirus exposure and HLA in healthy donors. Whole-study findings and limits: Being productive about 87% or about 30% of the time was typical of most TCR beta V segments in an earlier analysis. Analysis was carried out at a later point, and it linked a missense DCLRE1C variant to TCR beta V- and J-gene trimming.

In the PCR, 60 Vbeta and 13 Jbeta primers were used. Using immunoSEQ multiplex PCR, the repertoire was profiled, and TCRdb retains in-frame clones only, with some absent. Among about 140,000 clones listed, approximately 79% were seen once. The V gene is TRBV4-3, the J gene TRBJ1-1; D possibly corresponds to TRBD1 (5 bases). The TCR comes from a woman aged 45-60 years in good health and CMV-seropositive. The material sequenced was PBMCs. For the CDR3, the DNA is TGCGCCAGCAGCCAAGAGTATGGGGGGATGAACACTGAAGCTTTCTTT. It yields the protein CASSQEYGGMNTEAFF.